Reported below is one TCR beta chain. Its antigen has not been determined. Per-base qualities were not stored, and no clone one base away is much larger. Libraries were prepared through the immunoSEQ multiplex PCR assay. Rearranged TCR beta chain sequences were amplified with the hsTCRB Kit following the manufacturer's protocol. TCRB libraries were sequenced on an Illumina MiSeq. The paper's data handling went like this. The kit vendor's proprietary platform handled demultiplexing, trimming and gene mapping. TCRdb took over this immuneACCESS table, retaining in-frame rearrangements with V and J assigned. Such tables are incomplete; in checked studies, under half of the missing clones stem from an unresolved V gene, and the remainder is unexplained. The V and J calls and clone size were taken over from that table, and D and trimming were inferred from the DNA. The sample includes some 35,000 clones, with about 75% observed a single time. The top ten clones comprise over 7.5% of the sample.

V loses 7 bases of germline sequence and J loses 1 base, and the interval between the two ends is 13 bases. CDR1 and CDR2, looked up from the germline V gene (reference sequence), are LNHDA and SQIVND. The CDR3 contains 14 residues, cysteine and phenylalanine counted. Only the CDR3 part of the read is kept: 42 bases, read in frame from the first base. These data belong to a study of a mutant IDH1 vaccine in newly diagnosed glioma (dated by TCRdb to the early 2020s). For context, the study as a whole: Vaccination was initiated 4-6 weeks after radiotherapy alone, or concurrently with temozolomide cycles in the chemotherapy-containing groups. Of the roughly 33 treated patients, 62.5% were male and approximately 38% were female, and a mean age of approximately 40 years was recorded. Prior to enrollment, patients had been given standard therapy consisting of radiotherapy alone, temozolomide alone, or radiochemotherapy with temozolomide, with the combination given to most patients. The week-35 safety follow-up took place at visit V12, and the week-47 end of study took place at visit V13. Six visits were used for peripheral blood collection: V03 (baseline), V05, V07, V10, V12 and V13. For exploratory analyses, longitudinal TCRB deep sequencing was carried out in 25 treated patients wherever samples were available.

The intended sense of this specimen's time point label: week 47, end of study. Every vaccine dose consisted of 300 ug of a 20-mer mutant IDH1 peptide in Montanide, administered subcutaneously together with topical imiquimod. Eight vaccinations were administered to patients in weeks 1, 3, 5, 7, 11, 15, 19 and 23, corresponding to visits V03 through V10. Newly diagnosed WHO grade 3 or 4 IDH1-mutant astrocytomas showing loss of nuclear ATRX were present in the donors. The samples were drawn from NOA16, a multicentre, single-arm, open-label phase I trial in Germany that tested a mutant IDH1 peptide vaccine in humans for the first time. Genomic DNA for TCRB sequencing was extracted from EDTA blood using the DNeasy Blood and Tissue Kit. General findings and caveats noted by the study authors: Vaccine-induced immune responses across multiple MHC alleles were detected in 90% to 95% of patients. PBMC samples for TCRB deep sequencing were selected based on availability. It was noted by the authors that analyses of patient blood samples could not be reproduced owing to sample limitations. Pseudoprogression seemed to be unrelated to changes in the top peripheral T cell clonotypes found by TCRB sequencing.

The rearranged chain carries TRBV19 and TRBJ1-1; no D gene can be assigned with confidence. The source of this sequence is a man in his forties with glioma. The sequencing used PBMCs, collected from a glioma patient whose treatment included an IDH1 peptide vaccine. The CDR3 reads as follows: CASKSEFGNTEAFF. The sequenced DNA: TGTGCCAGTAAGAGCGAATTTGGGAACACTGAAGCTTTCTTT.